This TCR beta chain was captured by sequencing in a study of cytomegalovirus exposure and HLA in healthy donors. The wider study: When 350 to 400 donors were genotyped, roughly 82% of them were found to fall in the Caucasian-associated ancestry cluster.

In regard to this clone: As yet, its antigen is unknown.

Germline V lookup: CDR1 SGHRS, CDR2 YFSETQ. The ends lost 3 bases at V and 3 bases at J; junction bases unmatched: 6. This CDR3 is built from 15 residues. Study-level findings and limits: For most TCR beta V segments, an earlier analysis put the productive rate at about 90% or about 30% of the time. Sequencing probably produced one cluster of sequence variants that were highly shared.

PCR amplification relied on 60 Vbeta primers (plus 13 Jbeta primers). Data came from immunoSEQ multiplex PCR; TCRdb stores just in-frame clones and leaves some out. In the table there are under 150,000 clones, about 84% of which are singletons. V is TRBV5-1 and J is TRBJ2-5; 9 positions agree with TRBD2. This TCR came from a middle-aged woman in good health and CMV-seropositive. Sequencing input: PBMCs. CDR3 DNA: TGCGCCAGCAGCTCTCGACTAGCGGCTGAAGAGACCCAGTACTTC. Encoded protein: CASSSRLAAEETQYF.